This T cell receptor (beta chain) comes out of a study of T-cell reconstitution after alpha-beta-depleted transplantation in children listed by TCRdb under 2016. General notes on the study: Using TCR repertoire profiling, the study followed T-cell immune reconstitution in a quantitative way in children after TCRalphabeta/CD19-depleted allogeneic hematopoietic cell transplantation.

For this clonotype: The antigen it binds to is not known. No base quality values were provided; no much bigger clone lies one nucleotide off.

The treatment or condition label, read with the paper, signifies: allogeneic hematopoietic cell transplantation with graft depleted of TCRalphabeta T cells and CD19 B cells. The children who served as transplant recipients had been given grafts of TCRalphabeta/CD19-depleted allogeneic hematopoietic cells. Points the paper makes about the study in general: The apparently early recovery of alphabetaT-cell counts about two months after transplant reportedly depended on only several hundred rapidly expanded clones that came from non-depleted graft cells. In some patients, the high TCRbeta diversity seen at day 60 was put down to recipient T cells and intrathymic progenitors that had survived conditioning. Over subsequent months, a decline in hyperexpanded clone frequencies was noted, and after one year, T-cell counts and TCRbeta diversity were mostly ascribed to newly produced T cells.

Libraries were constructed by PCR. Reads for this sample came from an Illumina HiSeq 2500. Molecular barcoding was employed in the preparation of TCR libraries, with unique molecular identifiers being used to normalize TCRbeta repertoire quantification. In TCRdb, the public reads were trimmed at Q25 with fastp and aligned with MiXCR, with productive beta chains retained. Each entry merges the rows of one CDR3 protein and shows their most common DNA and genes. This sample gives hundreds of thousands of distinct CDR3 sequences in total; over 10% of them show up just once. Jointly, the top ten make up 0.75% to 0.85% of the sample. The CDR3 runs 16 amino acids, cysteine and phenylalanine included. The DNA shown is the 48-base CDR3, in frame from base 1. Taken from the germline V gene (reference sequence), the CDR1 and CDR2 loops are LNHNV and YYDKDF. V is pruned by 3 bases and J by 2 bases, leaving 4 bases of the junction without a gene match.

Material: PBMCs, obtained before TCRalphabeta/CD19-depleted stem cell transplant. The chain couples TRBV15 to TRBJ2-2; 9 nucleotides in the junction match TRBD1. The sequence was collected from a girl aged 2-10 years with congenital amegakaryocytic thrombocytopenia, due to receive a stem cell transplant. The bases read TGTGCCACCAGCAGTTACAGGGGGCTTAACACCGGGGAGCTGTTTTTT. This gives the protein CATSSYRGLNTGELFF. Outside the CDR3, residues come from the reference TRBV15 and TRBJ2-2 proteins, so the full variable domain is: DAMVIQNPRYQVTQFGKPVTLSCSQTLNHNVMYWYQQKSSQAPKLLFHYYDKDFNNEADTPDNFQSRRPNTSFCFLDIRSPGLGDTAMYLCATSSYRGLNTGELFFGEGSRLTVL.